This T cell receptor beta chain came from a study of technical replicates of blood from a few donors. TCRdb keeps only in-frame clones here, not all; method: immunoSEQ multiplex PCR. The sample has tens of thousands of clones; about 91% are singletons. This clone was seen a single time. Trimming shortened V by 0 bases and J by 1 base, and 7 bases separated the two germline ends. The germline V gene has CDR1 SGHNT and CDR2 YENEEA. The CDR3 totals 15 residues. The rearrangement links TRBV11-3 to TRBJ2-1; D possibly corresponds to TRBD2 (5 bases). The TCR sequence derives from a human donor in good health. The sequencing input was T cells isolated from PBMCs. Here the CDR3 DNA reads TGTGCCAGCAGCTTAGAGAGGGTATCCTACAATGAGCAGTTCTTC. Encoded protein: CASSLERVSYNEQFF.